Each of the 26 T cell receptor beta chains below was sequenced from the same sample in a study of blood T cell repertoires in COVID-19. Clones were read by immunoSEQ multiplex PCR, and TCRdb kept only the in-frame ones, dropping some. This table has 350,000 to 400,000 clones, just over 90% appearing once. What was sequenced was PBMCs or T cells enriched from blood (not recorded which). The receptors stem from a woman aged 40-49 years who had been exposed to COVID-19.

This chain joins TRBV27 and TRBJ1-5; D possibly corresponds to TRBD1 (5 bases). V lost 3 bases to trimming and J lost 4 bases, with 7 bases between them. CDR1 and CDR2 from the germline V gene are MNHEY and SMNVEV (reference sequence). The length of the CDR3 is 13 residues. In DNA form, the CDR3 reads TGTGCCAGCAGTTTCAGGGATAATCAGCCCCAGCATTTT. It encodes CASSFRDNQPQHF.

J is TRBJ2-3 and V is TRBV7-3; no clear D gene. The CDR3 runs 14 residues. The V gene lost 5 bases and the J gene lost 2 bases, with 11 bases spanning the gap. Germline assignment: CDR1 SGHTA and CDR2 FQGTGA. CDR3 nucleotides: TGTGCCAGCAGCCGACTTCCCTTCACAGATACGCAGTATTTT. Protein sequence: CASSRLPFTDTQYF.

V usage is TRBV7-9 and J usage is TRBJ1-2; D is possibly TRBD1 (6 bases). Looked up from germline, CDR1 is SEHNR and CDR2 is FQNEAQ (reference sequence). Trimming left V 3 bases short and J 1 base short, with 15 bases between. The CDR3 has 16 residues. Here the CDR3 reads CASSFRGSPLNYGYTF. The DNA of the CDR3 is TGTGCCAGCAGCTTCAGGGGCTCGCCTCTTAACTATGGCTACACCTTC.

CDR3 protein: CASSVGTSGRDGELFF. The CDR3 DNA is TGTGCCAGCAGCGTCGGGACTAGCGGGAGGGACGGGGAGCTGTTTTTT. The chain joins TRBV7-4 to TRBJ2-2; 16 bases line up with TRBD2. Germline CDR1 reads SGHVT; CDR2 reads SQSDAQ. The CDR3 covers 16 residues. J lost 7 bases, V lost 5 bases, and 4 bases had no gene match.

This chain links TRBV27 with TRBJ2-3; the match to TRBD1 covers 8 bases. This CDR3 comprises 15 residues. Germline V gives CDR1 MNHEY, CDR2 SMNVEV (reference sequence). V trimming: 6 bases; J trimming: 2 bases; junction bases outside the gene matches: 7. The CDR3 reads CASRNRDRYTDTQYF. For the CDR3, the DNA is TGTGCCAGCAGGAACCGGGACAGGTACACAGATACGCAGTATTTT.

This clone came up once. The chain links TRBV6-1 to TRBJ2-2; no reliable D call. The CDR3 loop spans 15 amino acids. Per germline, CDR1 MNHNS and CDR2 SASEGT. Trimming removed 2 bases from V and 1 base from J, with 8 bases in between. The CDR3 nucleotides are TGTGCCAGCAGTGAAACCCAGAAGAACACCGGGGAGCTGTTTTTT. This codes for CASSETQKNTGELFF.

The chain has TRBV18 and TRBJ1-1; D remains unclear. Germline CDR1 and CDR2: KGHSH and LQKENI. The CDR3 is 12 residues long. V dropped 6 bases and J dropped 4 bases, with 9 bases sitting between them. DNA of the CDR3: TGTGCCAGCTCCTCAGGCGCCACTGAAGCTTTCTTT. This sequence encodes CASSSGATEAFF.

The chain has TRBV6-5 and TRBJ2-2; a weak D match, TRBD1 (6 bases). The CDR3 totals 15 residues. Per germline, CDR1 MNHEY and CDR2 SVGAGI. V lost 5 bases, J lost 3 bases, and 13 bases lay in between. The CDR3 region is CASSPWDTYTGELFF. For the CDR3, the DNA is TGTGCCAGCAGTCCATGGGACACATACACCGGGGAGCTGTTTTTT.

V is TRBV7-2 and J is TRBJ1-2; 8 nucleotides align to TRBD1. The CDR3 sequence is 15 residues long. Germline V lookup: CDR1 SGHTA, CDR2 FQGNSA. Trimming cost V 1 base and J 2 bases; bases outside gene matches: 3. The CDR3 region is CASSLEPGGNYGYTF. For the CDR3, the DNA is TGTGCCAGCAGCTTAGAGCCAGGGGGCAACTATGGCTACACCTTC.

This rearrangement joins TRBV19 to TRBJ2-2; 7 nucleotides agree with TRBD1. With V trimmed by 3 bases and J by 5 bases, 6 bases remained unmatched. This CDR3 has 15 amino acids. In germline, CDR1 is LNHDA, CDR2 SQIVND (reference sequence). CDR3 in amino acids: CASSIGQARTGELFF. The DNA of the CDR3 is TGTGCCAGTAGTATTGGACAGGCGAGGACCGGGGAGCTGTTTTTT.

The chain is built from TRBV2 and TRBJ1-6, with D possibly matching TRBD1 (6 bases). CDR1 SNHLY and CDR2 FYNNEI come from the germline V gene. This CDR3 spans 14 amino acids. V shed 11 bases and J shed 11 bases, with 22 bases lying between them. The CDR3 sequence: CASKQGILWPPLHF. CDR3 DNA sequence: TGTGCCTCCAAACAGGGTATCTTATGGCCACCCCTCCACTTT.

This clone came up once. The chain couples TRBV6-5 to TRBJ1-3; D is possibly TRBD1 (6 bases). The length of the CDR3 is 13 residues. Deletions cut 7 bases from V and 4 bases from J, with 11 bases between. Germline loops: CDR1 MNHEY, CDR2 SVGAGI. CDR3 in DNA: TGTGCCAGCAAAGGGGGGGGAGGAAACACCATATATTTT. Amino acids: CASKGGGGNTIYF.

The chain has TRBV28 and TRBJ1-6; D gene unclear. Germline assignment: CDR1 MDHEN and CDR2 SYDVKM. The CDR3 runs 14 residues. V was clipped by 3 bases and J by 2 bases, with 5 bases between them. The CDR3 sequence: CASSFDTYNSPLHF. The CDR3 DNA reads TGTGCCAGCAGTTTCGACACCTATAATTCACCCCTCCACTTT.

The genes are TRBV29-1 and TRBJ1-2; no firm D call. Trimming stripped 2 bases from V and 0 bases from J, with 13 bases between. Germline V gene sequence: CDR1 SQVTM, CDR2 ANQGSEA. The CDR3 extends over 15 amino acids. CDR3 sequence reads: CSVEPWLSSNYGYTF. For the CDR3, the DNA is TGCAGCGTTGAACCATGGTTGAGCTCTAACTATGGCTACACCTTC.

This chain joins TRBV7-8 and TRBJ1-3, with D tentatively TRBD1 (5 bases). Germline V gives CDR1 SGHVS, CDR2 FQNEAQ. CDR3 length: 14 amino acids. Trimming pared 1 base from V and 8 bases from J, leaving 12 bases between. Here the CDR3 reads CASSLGQGWDTIYF. CDR3 bases: TGTGCCAGCAGCTTAGGGCAGGGTTGGGACACCATATATTTT.

The DNA for the CDR3 is TGTGCCACCAGGGGGGGGAGAAATGAAAAACTGTTTTTT. Its protein product is CATRGGRNEKLFF. V is TRBV15 and J is TRBJ1-4; a weak D match, TRBD1 (5 bases). The CDR3 runs to 13 residues. V was trimmed by 6 bases and J by 5 bases, leaving 10 bases between them. CDR1 LNHNV and CDR2 YYDKDF come from the germline V gene (reference sequence).

This clone was found once. The rearrangement joins TRBV4-1 to TRBJ2-1; D is ambiguous. CDR1 and CDR2 (germline): MGHRA, YSYEKL. V was shortened by 0 bases and J by 5 bases, with 11 bases between the two germline ends. CDR3 length: 15 residues. CDR3 sequence reads: CASSQDSVADNEQFF. CDR3 coding DNA: TGCGCCAGCAGCCAAGATTCCGTTGCAGACAATGAGCAGTTCTTC.

This rearrangement joins TRBV7-9 to TRBJ1-4; no clear D gene. Germline V gene sequence: CDR1 SEHNR, CDR2 FQNEAQ (reference sequence). This CDR3 is 13 amino acids long. V was cut by 1 base and J by 4 bases, with 4 bases left in between. This CDR3 is CASSLDSNEKLFF. The DNA for the CDR3 is TGTGCCAGCAGCTTAGACAGTAATGAAAAACTGTTTTTT.

This chain links TRBV7-3 with TRBJ2-1, with 8 bases lining up with TRBD2. V lost 2 bases and J lost 5; bases outside the gene matches: 8. Looked up from germline, CDR1 is SGHTA and CDR2 is FQGTGA. This CDR3 has 16 amino acids. CDR3 region: CASSLYGGSGDNEQFF. The CDR3, as DNA: TGTGCCAGCAGCTTATATGGGGGTAGCGGGGACAATGAGCAGTTCTTC. The full variable domain, rest sourced from reference TRBV7-3 and TRBJ2-1, is GAGVSQTPSNKVTEKGKYVELRCDPISGHTALYWYRQSLGQGPEFLIYFQGTGAADDSGLPNDRFFAVRPEGSVSTLKIQRTERGDSAVYLCASSLYGGSGDNEQFFGPGTRLTVL.

The V and J genes are TRBV11-2 and TRBJ1-6, with unresolved D. CDR3 length: 14 amino acids. Germline V lookup: CDR1 SGHAT, CDR2 FQNNGV. V was shortened by 0 bases and J by 3 bases, with 3 bases between the two germline ends. The CDR3 loop is CASSLDSYNSPLHF. The DNA for the CDR3 is TGTGCCAGCAGCTTAGACAGCTATAATTCACCCCTCCACTTT.

The gene calls are TRBV7-3 and TRBJ1-2; 8 nucleotides agree with TRBD1. J gave up 6 bases and V 5 bases, and 5 bases lay outside the gene matches. This CDR3 contains 13 residues. Germline assignment: CDR1 SGHTA and CDR2 FQGTGA. This CDR3 is CASSLGQGDGYTF. DNA for the CDR3: TGTGCCAGCAGCCTAGGACAGGGAGATGGCTACACCTTC. The variable domain in full, completed from reference TRBV7-3 and TRBJ1-2, reads GAGVSQTPSNKVTEKGKYVELRCDPISGHTALYWYRQSLGQGPEFLIYFQGTGAADDSGLPNDRFFAVRPEGSVSTLKIQRTERGDSAVYLCASSLGQGDGYTFGSGTRLTVV.

The V gene is TRBV15, the J gene TRBJ1-5; TRBD1 matches at 9 bases. The V and J ends lost 0 bases and 4 bases, in that order; junction bases with no gene match: 10. Germline V CDR1 and CDR2: LNHNV, YYDKDF (reference sequence). This CDR3 has 18 amino acids. CDR3: CATSRDPPDRGENQPQHF. The CDR3 DNA is TGTGCCACCAGCAGAGATCCCCCGGACAGGGGCGAAAATCAGCCCCAGCATTTT.

Turning to this clone: In the same sample, other DNA sequences code for this CDR3. The V call is TRBV7-9, the J call TRBJ1-1; no reliable D call. The length of the CDR3 is 13 residues. Trimming took off 3 bases at V and 1 base at J, with 6 bases between the two ends. Per the germline V gene, CDR1 is SEHNR and CDR2 is FQNEAQ (reference sequence). Here the CDR3 reads CASSFGGNTEAFF. Here the CDR3 DNA reads TGTGCCAGCAGCTTTGGAGGGAACACTGAAGCTTTCTTT.

The rearrangement uses TRBV19 and TRBJ1-2, with 8 bases aligning to TRBD1. The CDR3 is made up of 13 amino acids. V shed 6 bases, J shed 6 bases, and the junction held 6 bases outside the gene matches. CDR1 is LNHDA, CDR2 SQIVND, per germline (reference sequence). CDR3 in amino acids: CASRTQGADGYTF. The CDR3 coding sequence is TGTGCCAGTAGAACGCAGGGGGCAGATGGCTACACCTTC.

Regarding this clone: At one end the junction does not follow the germline gene, possibly because of a read error. The V call is TRBV15, the J call TRBJ1-5; D possibly corresponds to TRBD1 (5 bases). Germline CDR1 LNHNV, CDR2 YYDKDF (reference sequence). CDR3 length: 12 amino acids. CDR3 sequence (DNA): TGTGCCACCAGCAGCGTTGACAGCTCCCGGGATTTT. Translation gives CATSSVDSSRDF. The complete variable domain, with remaining parts taken from reference TRBV15 and TRBJ1-5, reads DAMVIQNPRYQVTQFGKPVTLSCSQTLNHNVMYWYQQKSSQAPKLLFHYYDKDFNNEADTPDNFQSRRPNTSFCFLDIRSPGLGDTAMYLCATSSVDSSRDFGDGTRLSIL.

This sequence joins TRBV7-2 and TRBJ2-1; D call uncertain. Germline V gene sequence: CDR1 SGHTA, CDR2 FQGNSA. The CDR3 extends over 13 amino acids. V shed 0 bases and J shed 8 bases, with 8 bases lying between them. The CDR3 DNA follows: TGTGCCAGCAGCTTAGCGCTAGAACATGAGCAGTTCTTC. It codes for CASSLALEHEQFF.